There are a few counts of the clone carrying this T cell receptor (beta chain). Its antigen remains unidentified. Template switching, a step in the protocol, added a universal primer site, and cDNA carried unique molecular identifiers. One entry per CDR3 protein, called by TCRdb with MiXCR from the 5' RACE reads. This table has more than 250,000 distinct CDR3 sequences, less than 9% appearing once. The data stem from a study of identical twins. Study findings and constraints: Weaker excess twin sharing was seen among beta out-of-frame sequences. Reduced insertions were recorded for abundant cord blood beta clonotypes, with no such pattern in memory repertoires.

Germline CDR1 is KGHDR and CDR2 is SFDVKD. Trimming removed 8 bases from V and 4 bases from J, with 23 bases in between. The CDR3 contains 18 residues. These data are also associated with another study on yellow fever vaccine responses in identical twins.

The V and J genes are TRBV24-1 and TRBJ2-6; TRBD2 might be the D (5 bases). This sequence originates from a woman under 30 in good health. Sequences were obtained from memory (CD45RO+) T cells sorted from blood. This CDR3 is CATNYGVPVKSGANVLTF. CDR3 DNA sequence: TGTGCCACCAACTACGGGGTCCCGGTCAAGAGCGGGGCCAACGTCCTGACTTTC.